This T cell receptor (delta chain) was obtained from a study of γδ T cells in repeated Plasmodium falciparum infection (dated by TCRdb to 2020 to 2022). Background for the entire study: The natural-infection arm enrolled Malian children exposed to intense seasonal malaria transmission, compared against age and gender matched Australian children. Four controlled human malaria infections were administered to five malaria-naive U.S. adults over roughly 610 days by bites from P. falciparum NF54-infected Anopheles stephensi mosquitoes. Controlled-infection subjects were sampled at baseline, immediately before selected infections, and 21 days after each infection. The gammadelta TCR repertoires from Mali were analysed in two ways: cross-sectionally during periods with no transmission, and longitudinally across episodes of acute febrile malaria. In the study, the shaping of the human gammadelta T cell repertoire by repeated Plasmodium falciparum infection was examined using natural infection in Mali and controlled human malaria infection.

To note about this clone: What antigen it recognizes has not been identified. TCRdb assigns this DNA the protein of a much larger clone, which departs from its translation at residue 16; this likely reflects a read error, and the protein shown comes from translating the DNA.

Points the paper makes about the study in general: In Vdelta2-negative, largely Vdelta1+, gammadelta TCR repertoires, repeated controlled infections appeared to drive waves of new clonotype selection. Vdelta2-negative gammadelta TCR repertoires from Malian children appeared more clonally expanded, less diverse and less shared than those of Australian children. Generalizability was limited because the Malian cohort came from a small rural village made up predominantly of one ethnic group. A highly stable polyclonal repertoire over time and infection, with many inter-individual overlapping TCRgamma sequences, was shown by Vgamma9/Vdelta2+ TCR repertoires. Because the controlled-infection cohort was small, analysis of inter-individual variability in gammadelta T cell responses was limited.

For bulk TCR repertoire analysis, Vgamma9/Vdelta2+ and Vdelta2-negative gammadelta T cell populations were isolated by flow sorting from peripheral blood mononuclear cells. The library was generated by multiplex PCR. The instrument given in TCRdb is Illumina MiSeq. Both TCR gamma (TRG) and TCR delta (TRD) chains were sequenced from each sorted gammadelta T cell sample. Per the source publication's procedure: The repertoire analyses drew on clonotype tree plots, the accumulated frequency of the top 20 clonotypes, and diversity index (DI) and D75 metrics. TCRdb recomputed clones from the public reads with CATT; identical DNA rows were then combined. Here the V and J calls rest on TCRdb's processing, not on the authors' analysis. Recorded for this sample are about 57,000 delta-chain clones; over 1.5% of them occurred a single time. Approximately 16% of the sample rests with the top ten. From the germline V gene, CDR1 is GEAIGNYY and CDR2 is EKD. The CDR3 goes from the cysteine to the phenylalanine over 19 residues. The kept DNA is CDR3 alone, 57 bases in frame from the first base.

This sequence uses TRDV2 and TRDJ1, with 12 central nucleotides matching TRDD3. No J gene was available from TCRdb, and it was assigned here by a germline match of the DNA. Source material: gamma-delta T cells from blood. This clonotype originated in a pool of human donors (malaria-infected and uninfected, not separated). This receptor carries the CDR3 CACEGTSTGGYRNTDRLIF. In nucleotides, the sequence is TGTGCCTGTGAGGGTACGAGTACTGGGGGATACAGAAACACCGATAGACTCATCTTT.